This entry features one TCR beta chain sequence. The junction had 10 bases not matched to a gene; V was cut back by 2 bases and J by 7 bases. Looked up from germline, CDR1 is MNHNY and CDR2 is SVGAGI (reference sequence). This CDR3 is built from 15 residues. The sample belongs to a study of blood T cell repertoires in COVID-19. At the level of the study: T cells, B-cell-depleted T cells, or PBMCs supplied cDNA or gDNA.

Original processing methods: Counts of nucleated cells, estimated from reference gene primer amplification, were obtained. Produced via immunoSEQ multiplex PCR; TCRdb's table is partial and in-frame only. The V and J calls and clone size were taken over from that table, and D and trimming were inferred from the DNA. Among roughly 260,000 clones, around nine tenths were seen once, and the ten largest hold around 10%. The sample was peripheral blood. The sequence derives from a man aged 40-49 years who had recovered from COVID-19. V is TRBV6-6 and J is TRBJ1-1; TRBD1 matches 7 bases. The CDR3 is CASSYIRGQLIEAFF. DNA of the CDR3: TGTGCCAGCAGTTACATCCGGGGACAGTTAATTGAAGCTTTCTTT.